This section outlines one T cell receptor beta chain sequence together with its context. Antigen: not known. This sample is part of a study of T-cell memory formation after mild COVID-19. Study information: Most TCR clusters belonged to a single donor.

Germline V gene data show CDR1 as LGHDT and CDR2 as YNNKEL (reference sequence). This CDR3 region has 17 residues. V gave up 2 bases and J gave up 7 bases, with 21 bases separating them. TCRdb analysed the 5' RACE reads with MiXCR anew, one entry per CDR3 protein. The sample shows fewer than 250,000 distinct CDR3 sequences, about 16% of them seen only once. Study observations and caveats: The appearance of some responding clones in pre-infection memory suggested that cross-reactive memory joined. Clones contracting day 15 to 85 were balanced CD4/CD8; later expanders leaned CD4+.

The sequenced sample consisted of PBMCs or a T cell subset sorted from them (not recorded which). The gene calls are TRBV3-1 and TRBJ2-1, with D possibly called TRBD1 or TRBD2 (5 bases each). The receptor's source is an adult woman who had mild COVID-19 (a few samples of this study predate the infection). Cell type and time point are not known. CDR3 nucleotide sequence: TGTGCCAGCAGCCAACGGGACCAATTATATCGGAAGAATGAGCAGTTCTTC. Residues: CASSQRDQLYRKNEQFF.